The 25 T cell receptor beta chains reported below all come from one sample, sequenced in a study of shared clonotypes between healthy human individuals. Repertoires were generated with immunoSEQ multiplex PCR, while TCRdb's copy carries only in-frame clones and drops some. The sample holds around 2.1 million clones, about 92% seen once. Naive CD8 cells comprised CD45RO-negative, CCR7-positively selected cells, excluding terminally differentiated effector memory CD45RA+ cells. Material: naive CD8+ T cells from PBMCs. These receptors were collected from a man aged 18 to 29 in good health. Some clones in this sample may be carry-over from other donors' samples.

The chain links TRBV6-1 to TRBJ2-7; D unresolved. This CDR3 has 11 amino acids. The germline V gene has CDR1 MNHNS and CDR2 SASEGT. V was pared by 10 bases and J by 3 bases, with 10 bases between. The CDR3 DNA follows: TGTGCCACACAGCTATACTACGAGCAGTACTTC. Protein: CATQLYYEQYF.

The CDR3 DNA follows: TGTGCCAGCAGTTACTTCGGGGGCCCTGAAGCTTTCTTT. Translated, it gives CASSYFGGPEAFF. This chain links TRBV6-5 with TRBJ1-1, with D tentatively TRBD1 (6 bases). Germline CDR1 and CDR2: MNHEY and SVGAGI. V lost 1 base, J lost 6 bases, and 9 bases lay in between. This CDR3 contains 13 residues.

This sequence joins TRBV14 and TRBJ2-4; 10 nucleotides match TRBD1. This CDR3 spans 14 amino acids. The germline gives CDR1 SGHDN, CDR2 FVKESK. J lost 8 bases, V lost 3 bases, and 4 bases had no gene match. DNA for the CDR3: TGTGCCAGCAGCCACGGACAGGGGGGTCACATTCAGTACTTC. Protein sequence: CASSHGQGGHIQYF.

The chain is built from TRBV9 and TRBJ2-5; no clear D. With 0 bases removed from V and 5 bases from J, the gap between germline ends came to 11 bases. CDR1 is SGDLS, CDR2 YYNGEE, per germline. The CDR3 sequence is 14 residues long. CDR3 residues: CASSVESSRETQYF. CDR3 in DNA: TGTGCCAGCAGCGTAGAATCCTCTCGGGAGACCCAGTACTTC. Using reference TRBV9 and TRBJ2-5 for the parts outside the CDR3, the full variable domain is DSGVTQTPKHLITATGQRVTLRCSPRSGDLSVYWYQQSLDQGLQFLIQYYNGEERAKGNILERFSAQQFPDLHSELNLSSLELGDSALYFCASSVESSRETQYFGPGTRLLVL.

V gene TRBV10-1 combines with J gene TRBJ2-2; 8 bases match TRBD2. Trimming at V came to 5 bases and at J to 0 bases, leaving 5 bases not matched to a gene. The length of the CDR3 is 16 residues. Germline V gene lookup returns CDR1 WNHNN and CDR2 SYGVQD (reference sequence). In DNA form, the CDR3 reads TGCGCCAGCAGTTTTACTAGCGGCTCGAACACCGGGGAGCTGTTTTTT. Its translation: CASSFTSGSNTGELFF.

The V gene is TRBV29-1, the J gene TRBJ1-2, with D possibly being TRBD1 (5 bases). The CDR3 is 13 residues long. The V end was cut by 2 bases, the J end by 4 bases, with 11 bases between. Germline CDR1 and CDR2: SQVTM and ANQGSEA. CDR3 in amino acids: CSVESTGRYGYTF. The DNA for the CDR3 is TGCAGCGTTGAATCCACAGGACGCTATGGCTACACCTTC.

The CDR3: CASTPRVPLDRPPTDTQYF. The CDR3 nucleotides are TGTGCCAGCACCCCAAGGGTCCCGCTGGACAGGCCCCCGACAGATACGCAGTATTTT. The chain joins TRBV28 to TRBJ2-3; the match to TRBD1 covers 7 bases. The V segment lost 7 bases and the J segment 3 bases; nucleotides outside the gene matches: 22. Germline V gives CDR1 MDHEN, CDR2 SYDVKM. This CDR3 has 19 amino acids.

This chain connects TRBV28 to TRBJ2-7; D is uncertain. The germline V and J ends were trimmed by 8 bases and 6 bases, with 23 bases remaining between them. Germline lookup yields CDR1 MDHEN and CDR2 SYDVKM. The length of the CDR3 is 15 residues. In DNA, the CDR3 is TGTGCCAGCGTCGAGGTAGGGTCCTTGCTTGGCGAGCAGTACTTC. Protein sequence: CASVEVGSLLGEQYF.

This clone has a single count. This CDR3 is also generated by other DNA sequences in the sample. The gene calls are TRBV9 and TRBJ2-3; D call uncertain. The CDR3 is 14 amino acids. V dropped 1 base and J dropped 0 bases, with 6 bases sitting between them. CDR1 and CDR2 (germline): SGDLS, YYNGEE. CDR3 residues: CASSVSGSTDTQYF. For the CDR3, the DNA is TGTGCCAGCAGCGTATCGGGTAGCACAGATACGCAGTATTTT.

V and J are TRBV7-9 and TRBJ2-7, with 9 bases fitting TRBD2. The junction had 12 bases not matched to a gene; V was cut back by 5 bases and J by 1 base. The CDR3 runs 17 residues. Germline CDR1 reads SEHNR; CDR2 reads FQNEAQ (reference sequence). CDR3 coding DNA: TGTGCCAGCAGCCCCCCGGGGCGGGAGGGCCCGTCCTACGAGCAGTACTTC. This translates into CASSPPGREGPSYEQYF.

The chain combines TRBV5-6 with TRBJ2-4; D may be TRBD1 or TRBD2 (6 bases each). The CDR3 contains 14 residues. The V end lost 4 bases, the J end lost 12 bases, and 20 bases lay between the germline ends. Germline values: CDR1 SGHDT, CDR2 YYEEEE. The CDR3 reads CASSHRGGPEDQYF. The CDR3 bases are TGTGCCAGCAGCCACAGAGGGGGGCCCGAGGATCAGTACTTC.

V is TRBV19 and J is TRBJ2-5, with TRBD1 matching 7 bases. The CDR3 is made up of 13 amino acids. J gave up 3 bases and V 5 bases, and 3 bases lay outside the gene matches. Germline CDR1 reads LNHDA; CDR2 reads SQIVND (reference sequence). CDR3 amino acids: CASSEDREETQYF. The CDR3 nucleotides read TGTGCCAGTAGTGAAGACAGGGAAGAGACCCAGTACTTC.

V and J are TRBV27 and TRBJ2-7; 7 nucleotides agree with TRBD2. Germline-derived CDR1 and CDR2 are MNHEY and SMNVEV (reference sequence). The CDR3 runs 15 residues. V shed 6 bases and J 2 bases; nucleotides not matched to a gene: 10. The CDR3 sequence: CASSGIGRVAYEQYF. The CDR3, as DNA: TGTGCCAGCAGCGGGATTGGGAGGGTAGCCTACGAGCAGTACTTC.

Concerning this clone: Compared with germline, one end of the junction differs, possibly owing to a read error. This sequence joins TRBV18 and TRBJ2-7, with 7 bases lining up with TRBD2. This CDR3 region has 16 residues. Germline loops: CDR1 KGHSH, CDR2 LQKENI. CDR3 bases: TGTGCCAGCTCCCCACTGAACGGGACTACTTCTAACGAGCAGTACTTC. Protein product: CASSPLNGTTSNEQYF.

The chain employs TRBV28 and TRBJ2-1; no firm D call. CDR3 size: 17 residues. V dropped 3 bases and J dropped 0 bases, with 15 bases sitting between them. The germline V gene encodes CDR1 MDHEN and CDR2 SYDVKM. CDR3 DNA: TGTGCCAGCAGTTTCTCGCGAGAGTCGAGCTCCTACAATGAGCAGTTCTTC. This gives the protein CASSFSRESSSYNEQFF.

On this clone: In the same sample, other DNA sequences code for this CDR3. CDR3 bases: TGTGCCAGCAGCTTAGGACGGTACAATGAGCAGTTCTTC. Amino acid sequence: CASSLGRYNEQFF. The chain combines TRBV11-3 with TRBJ2-1; D gene ambiguous. The CDR3 totals 13 residues. The germline V gene has CDR1 SGHNT and CDR2 YENEEA. V was clipped by 1 base and J by 4 bases, with 5 bases between them.

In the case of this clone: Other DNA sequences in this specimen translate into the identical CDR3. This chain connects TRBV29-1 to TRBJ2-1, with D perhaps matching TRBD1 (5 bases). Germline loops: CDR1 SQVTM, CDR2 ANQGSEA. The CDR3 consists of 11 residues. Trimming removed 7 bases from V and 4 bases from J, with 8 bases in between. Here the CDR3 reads CSGGQYNEQFF. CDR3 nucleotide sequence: TGCAGCGGGGGCCAGTACAATGAGCAGTTCTTC.

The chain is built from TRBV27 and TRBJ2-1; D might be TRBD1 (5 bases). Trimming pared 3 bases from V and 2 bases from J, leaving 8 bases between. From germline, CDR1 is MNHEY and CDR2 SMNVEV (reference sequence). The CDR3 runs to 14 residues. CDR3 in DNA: TGTGCCAGCAGTTTTGACAGCCCCTACAATGAGCAGTTCTTC. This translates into CASSFDSPYNEQFF.

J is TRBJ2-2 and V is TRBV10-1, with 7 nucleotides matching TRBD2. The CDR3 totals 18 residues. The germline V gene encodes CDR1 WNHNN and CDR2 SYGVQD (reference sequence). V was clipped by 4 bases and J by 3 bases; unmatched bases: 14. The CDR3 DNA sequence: TGCGCCAGCAGTGTTCAGGCGGGAGCGACGCTGGACACCGGGGAGCTGTTTTTT. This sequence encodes CASSVQAGATLDTGELFF.

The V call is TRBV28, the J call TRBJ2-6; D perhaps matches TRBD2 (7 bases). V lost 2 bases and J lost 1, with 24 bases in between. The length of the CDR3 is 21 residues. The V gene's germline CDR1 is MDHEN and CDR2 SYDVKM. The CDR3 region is CASSLVLALGGVGSGANVLTF. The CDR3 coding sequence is TGTGCCAGCAGTTTAGTTCTGGCCCTAGGGGGGGTAGGATCTGGGGCCAACGTCCTGACTTTC.

CDR3 residues: CASSGPSGGSYEQYF. Written as DNA, the CDR3 is TGTGCCAGCAGTGGTCCTAGCGGGGGATCCTACGAGCAGTACTTC. J is TRBJ2-7 and V is TRBV6-6; TRBD2 agrees at 10 bases. CDR1 is MNHNY, CDR2 SVGAGI, per germline (reference sequence). This CDR3 has 15 residues. The V gene end was trimmed by 5 bases and the J gene end by 1 base; junction bases not matched to a gene: 5.

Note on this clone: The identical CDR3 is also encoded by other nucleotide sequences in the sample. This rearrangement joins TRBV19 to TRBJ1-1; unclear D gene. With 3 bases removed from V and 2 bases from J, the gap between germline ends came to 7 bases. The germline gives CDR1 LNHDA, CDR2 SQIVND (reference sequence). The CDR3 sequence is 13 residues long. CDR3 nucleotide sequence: TGTGCCAGTAGTATTAGCGCAAACACTGAAGCTTTCTTT. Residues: CASSISANTEAFF. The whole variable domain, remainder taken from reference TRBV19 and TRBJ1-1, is DGGITQSPKYLFRKEGQNVTLSCEQNLNHDAMYWYRQDPGQGLRLIYYSQIVNDFQKGDIAEGYSVSREKKESFPLTVTSAQKNPTAFYLCASSISANTEAFFGQGTRLTVV.

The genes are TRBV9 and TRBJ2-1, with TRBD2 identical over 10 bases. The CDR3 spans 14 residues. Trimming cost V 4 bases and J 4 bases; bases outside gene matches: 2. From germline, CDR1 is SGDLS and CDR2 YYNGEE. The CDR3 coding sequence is TGTGCCAGCAGCTCTAGCGGGAGATACAATGAGCAGTTCTTC. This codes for CASSSSGRYNEQFF.

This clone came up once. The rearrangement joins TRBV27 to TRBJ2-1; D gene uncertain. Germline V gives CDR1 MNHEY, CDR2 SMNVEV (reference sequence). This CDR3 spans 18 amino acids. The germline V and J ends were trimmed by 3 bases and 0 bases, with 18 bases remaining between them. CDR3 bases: TGTGCCAGCAGTTTGATGTATGTGGGGTTAGGCTCCTACAATGAGCAGTTCTTC. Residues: CASSLMYVGLGSYNEQFF.

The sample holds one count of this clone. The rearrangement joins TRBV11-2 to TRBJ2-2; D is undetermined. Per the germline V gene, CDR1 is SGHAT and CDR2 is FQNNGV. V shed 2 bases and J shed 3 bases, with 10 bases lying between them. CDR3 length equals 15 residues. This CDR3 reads CASSLYADHTGELFF. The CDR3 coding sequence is TGTGCCAGCAGCTTATACGCGGACCACACCGGGGAGCTGTTTTTT.